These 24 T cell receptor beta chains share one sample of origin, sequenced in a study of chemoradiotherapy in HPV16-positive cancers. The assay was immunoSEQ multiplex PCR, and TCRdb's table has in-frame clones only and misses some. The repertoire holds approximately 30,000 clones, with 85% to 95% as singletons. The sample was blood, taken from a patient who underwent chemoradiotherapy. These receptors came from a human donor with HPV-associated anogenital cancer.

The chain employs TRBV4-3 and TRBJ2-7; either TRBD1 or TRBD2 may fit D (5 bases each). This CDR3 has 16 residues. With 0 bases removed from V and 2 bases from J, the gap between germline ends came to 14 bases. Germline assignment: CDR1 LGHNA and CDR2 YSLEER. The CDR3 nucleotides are TGCGCCAGCAGCCAAGATGTCGGGACGGGCACCTACGAGCAGTACTTC. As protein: CASSQDVGTGTYEQYF.

The DNA of the CDR3 is TGCAGTGCTAGAGAAATCTACGAGCAGTACTTC. Its translation: CSAREIYEQYF. The V gene is TRBV20-1, the J gene TRBJ2-7; D is ambiguous. Germline values: CDR1 DFQATT, CDR2 SNEGSKA (reference sequence). The CDR3 spans 11 residues. The ends were cut back, 0 bases at V and 3 bases at J, with 3 bases in the middle.

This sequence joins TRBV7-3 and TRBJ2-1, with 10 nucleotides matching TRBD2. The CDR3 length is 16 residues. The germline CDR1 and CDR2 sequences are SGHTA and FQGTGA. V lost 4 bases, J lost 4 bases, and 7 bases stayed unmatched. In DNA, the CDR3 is TGTGCCAGCAGCTATAAAGCGGGGGGGGCTTACAATGAGCAGTTCTTC. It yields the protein CASSYKAGGAYNEQFF.

CDR3 region: CASSLLRRSAGNTIYF. The CDR3 DNA follows: TGTGCCAGCAGCTTACTCCGTCGGAGCGCTGGAAACACCATATATTTT. This chain connects TRBV7-7 to TRBJ1-3; D is unclear. Germline V lookup: CDR1 SSHAT, CDR2 FNYEAQ (reference sequence). The V gene lost 2 bases and the J gene lost 2 bases, with 13 bases spanning the gap. The CDR3 sequence is 16 residues long.

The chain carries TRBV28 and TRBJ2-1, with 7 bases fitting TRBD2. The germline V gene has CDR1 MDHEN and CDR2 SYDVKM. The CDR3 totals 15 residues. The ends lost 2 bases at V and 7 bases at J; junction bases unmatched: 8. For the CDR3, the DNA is TGTGCCAGCAGTTTACGGGGCGGACTAGTGAATGAGCAGTTCTTC. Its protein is CASSLRGGLVNEQFF.

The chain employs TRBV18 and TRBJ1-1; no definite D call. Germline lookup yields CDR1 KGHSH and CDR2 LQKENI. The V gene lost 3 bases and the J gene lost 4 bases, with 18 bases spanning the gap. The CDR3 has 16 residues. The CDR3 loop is CASSPSAPRGGTEAFF. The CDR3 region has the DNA TGTGCCAGCTCACCTTCGGCCCCCCGAGGCGGCACTGAAGCTTTCTTT.

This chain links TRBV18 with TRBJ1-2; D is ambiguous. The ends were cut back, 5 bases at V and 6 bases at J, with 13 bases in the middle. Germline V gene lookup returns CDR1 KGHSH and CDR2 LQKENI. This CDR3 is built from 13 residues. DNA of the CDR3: TGTGCCAGCTCAACCTCAGAGGGAGATGGCTACACCTTC. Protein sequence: CASSTSEGDGYTF.

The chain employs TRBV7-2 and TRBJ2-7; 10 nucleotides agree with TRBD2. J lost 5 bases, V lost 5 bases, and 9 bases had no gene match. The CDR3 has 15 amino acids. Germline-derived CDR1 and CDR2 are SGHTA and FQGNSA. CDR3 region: CASSIPGTSVHEQYF. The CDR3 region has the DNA TGTGCCAGCAGCATCCCCGGGACTAGCGTCCACGAGCAGTACTTC.

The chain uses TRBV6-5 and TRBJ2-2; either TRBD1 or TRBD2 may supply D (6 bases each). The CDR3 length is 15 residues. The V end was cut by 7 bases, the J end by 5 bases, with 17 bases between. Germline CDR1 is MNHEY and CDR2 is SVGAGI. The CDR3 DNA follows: TGTGCCAGCACACGGGGTGGGGGGCTGACCGGGGAGCTGTTTTTT. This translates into CASTRGGGLTGELFF.

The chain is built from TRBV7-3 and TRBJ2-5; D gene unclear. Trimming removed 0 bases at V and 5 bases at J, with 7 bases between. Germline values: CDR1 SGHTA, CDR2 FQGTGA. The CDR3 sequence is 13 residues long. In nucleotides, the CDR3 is TGTGCCAGCAGCTTAACTAGTCGGGAGACCCAGTACTTC. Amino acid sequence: CASSLTSRETQYF.

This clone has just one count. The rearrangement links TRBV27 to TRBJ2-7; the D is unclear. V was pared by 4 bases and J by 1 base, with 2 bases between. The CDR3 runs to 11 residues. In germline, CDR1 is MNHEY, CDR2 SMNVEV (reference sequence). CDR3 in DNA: TGTGCCAGCAGTTCTTCCTACGAGCAGTACTTC. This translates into CASSSSYEQYF.

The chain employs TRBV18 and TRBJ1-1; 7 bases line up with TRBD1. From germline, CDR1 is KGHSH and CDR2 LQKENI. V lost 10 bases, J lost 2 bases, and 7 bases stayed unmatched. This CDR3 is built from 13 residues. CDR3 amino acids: CATQTGINTEAFF. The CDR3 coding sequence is TGTGCCACCCAGACAGGGATAAACACTGAAGCTTTCTTT.

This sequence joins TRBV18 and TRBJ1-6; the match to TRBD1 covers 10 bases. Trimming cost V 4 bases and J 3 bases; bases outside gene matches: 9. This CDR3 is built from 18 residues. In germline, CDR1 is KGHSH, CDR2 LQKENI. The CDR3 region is CASSLGGTGAGYNSPLHF. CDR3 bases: TGTGCCAGCTCACTTGGCGGGACAGGGGCCGGCTATAATTCACCCCTCCACTTT.

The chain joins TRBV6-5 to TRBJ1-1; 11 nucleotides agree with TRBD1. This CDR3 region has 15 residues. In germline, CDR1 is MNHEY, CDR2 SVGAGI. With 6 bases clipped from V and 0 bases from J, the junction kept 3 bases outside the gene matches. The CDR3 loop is CASREDRGLNTEAFF. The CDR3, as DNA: TGTGCCAGCAGAGAGGACAGGGGGCTGAACACTGAAGCTTTCTTT.

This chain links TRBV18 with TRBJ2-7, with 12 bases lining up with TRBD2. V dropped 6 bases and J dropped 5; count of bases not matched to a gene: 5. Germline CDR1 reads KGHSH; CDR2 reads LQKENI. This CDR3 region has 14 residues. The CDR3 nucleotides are TGTGCCAGCTCCCAGACTAGCGGGGGTAACGAGCAGTACTTC. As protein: CASSQTSGGNEQYF.

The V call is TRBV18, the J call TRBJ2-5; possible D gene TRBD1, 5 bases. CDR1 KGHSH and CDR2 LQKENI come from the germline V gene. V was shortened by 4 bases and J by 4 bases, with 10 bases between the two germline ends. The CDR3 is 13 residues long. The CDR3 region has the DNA TGTGCCAGCTCACTGACAGTAGTAGAGACCCAGTACTTC. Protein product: CASSLTVVETQYF. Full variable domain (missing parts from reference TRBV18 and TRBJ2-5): NAGVMQNPRHLVRRRGQEARLRCSPMKGHSHVYWYRQLPEEGLKFMVYLQKENIIDESGMPKERFSAEFPKEGPSILRIQQVVRGDSAAYFCASSLTVVETQYFGPGTRLLVL.

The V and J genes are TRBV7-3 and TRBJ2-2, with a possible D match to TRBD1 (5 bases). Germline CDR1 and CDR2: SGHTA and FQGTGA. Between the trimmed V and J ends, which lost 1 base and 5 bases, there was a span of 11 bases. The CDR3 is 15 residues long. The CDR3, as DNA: TGTGCCAGCAGCTTAATGGGGCAGCAAACCGGGGAGCTGTTTTTT. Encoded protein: CASSLMGQQTGELFF.

DNA for the CDR3: TGTGCCAGCAGTTTTGGGCACTACACTGAAGCTTTCTTT. It yields the protein CASSFGHYTEAFF. This chain connects TRBV27 to TRBJ1-1; D gene unclear. In germline, CDR1 is MNHEY, CDR2 SMNVEV (reference sequence). Trimming stripped 3 bases from V and 3 bases from J, with 8 bases between. This CDR3 has 13 residues.

CDR3 protein: CASSGRNSPLHF. DNA for the CDR3: TGTGCCAGCAGTGGCCGTAATTCACCCCTCCACTTT. V usage is TRBV6-5 and J usage is TRBJ1-6; D ambiguous. V lost 5 bases and J 6 bases, leaving 5 bases between the germline ends. Germline CDR1 reads MNHEY; CDR2 reads SVGAGI. The CDR3 runs 12 residues.

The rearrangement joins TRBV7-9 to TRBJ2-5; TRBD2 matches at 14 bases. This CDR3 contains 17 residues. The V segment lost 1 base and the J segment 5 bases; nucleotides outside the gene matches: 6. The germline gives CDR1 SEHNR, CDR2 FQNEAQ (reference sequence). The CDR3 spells CASSLGLAGGPVETQYF. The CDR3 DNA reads TGTGCCAGCAGCTTAGGACTAGCGGGAGGGCCTGTTGAGACCCAGTACTTC.

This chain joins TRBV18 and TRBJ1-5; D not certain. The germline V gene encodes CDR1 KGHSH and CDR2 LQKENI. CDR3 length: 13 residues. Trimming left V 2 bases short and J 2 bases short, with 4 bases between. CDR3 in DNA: TGTGCCAGCTCACCAGGGGGCAATCAGCCCCAGCATTTT. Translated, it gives CASSPGGNQPQHF.

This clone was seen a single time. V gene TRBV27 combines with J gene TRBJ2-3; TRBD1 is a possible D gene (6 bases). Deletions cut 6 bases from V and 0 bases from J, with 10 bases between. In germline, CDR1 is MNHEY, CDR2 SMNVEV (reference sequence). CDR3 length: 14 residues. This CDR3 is CASRLTGSTDTQYF. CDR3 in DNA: TGTGCCAGCAGACTGACAGGAAGCACAGATACGCAGTATTTT.

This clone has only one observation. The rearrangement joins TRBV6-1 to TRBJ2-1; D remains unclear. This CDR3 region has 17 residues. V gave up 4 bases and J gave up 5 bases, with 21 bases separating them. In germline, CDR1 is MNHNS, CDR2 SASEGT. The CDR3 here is CASSGKKISAVHNEQFF. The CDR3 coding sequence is TGTGCCAGCAGTGGAAAAAAAATTTCTGCGGTCCACAATGAGCAGTTCTTC.

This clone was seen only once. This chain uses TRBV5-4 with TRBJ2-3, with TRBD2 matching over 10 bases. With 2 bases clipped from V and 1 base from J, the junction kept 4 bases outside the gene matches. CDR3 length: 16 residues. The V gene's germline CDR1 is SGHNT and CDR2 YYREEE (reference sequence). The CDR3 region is CASSFGLAGGTDTQYF. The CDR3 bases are TGTGCCAGCAGCTTTGGGCTAGCGGGGGGCACAGATACGCAGTATTTT. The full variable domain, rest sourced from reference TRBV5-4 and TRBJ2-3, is ETGVTQSPTHLIKTRGQQVTLRCSSQSGHNTVSWYQQALGQGPQFIFQYYREEENGRGNFPPRFSGLQFPNYSSELNVNALELDDSALYLCASSFGLAGGTDTQYFGPGTRLTVL.